This T cell receptor (beta chain) was identified during a study of control samples from healthy donors and cancer patients. Some clones are missing from TCRdb's copy, which holds only in-frame ones; the method was immunoSEQ multiplex PCR. Of approximately 150,000 clones listed, just over 95% were seen once; the top ten hold 1%. Trimming left V 4 bases short and J 8 bases short, with 23 bases between. Germline-derived CDR1 and CDR2 are KGHSH and LQKENI. The CDR3 runs to 16 residues. What was sequenced was blood. The receptor comes from a woman aged 25 to 39 in good health. This sequence joins TRBV18 and TRBJ1-2; D gene unclear. CDR3 DNA: TGTGCCAGCTCACTCTCGCCACGGGATACAATCTTCGGCTACACCTTC. This translates into CASSLSPRDTIFGYTF.